This is a list of T cell receptor beta chains from one sample in a study of blood T cell repertoires in COVID-19. Profiled with immunoSEQ multiplex PCR; TCRdb holds only in-frame clones, not every one. This sample yields some 150,000 clones, of which roughly 84% are seen a single time; roughly 15% belongs to the top ten. Sequenced material: PBMCs or T cells enriched from blood (not recorded which). The receptor source for this set is a man aged 45-65 years who had recovered from COVID-19. Both conserved end residues are part of each CDR3. D genes are given only for firm matches. A row's size may be missing; if present it is once, few, many or a size class.

D gene | J gene | V gene | clone size | CDR3 DNA | CDR3 protein
TRBD1 | TRBJ1-4 | TRBV28 | few | TGTGCCAGCAGTTTACCGGGACAGGGGGAAAAACTGTTTTTT | CASSLPGQGEKLFF
NA | TRBJ2-7 | TRBV6-5 | NA | TGTGCCAGCAGTTATCTGGCCTCGACCTACGAGCAGTACTTC | CASSYLASTYEQYF
NA | TRBJ1-1 | TRBV30 | NA | TGTGCCTGGAGTTACCGGTCGGGGTTGGCTGAAGCTTTCTTT | CAWSYRSGLAEAFF
TRBD1 | TRBJ1-5 | TRBV19 | NA | TGTGCCAGTAGTATAGCCGCGGACAGGGGTGGCAATCAGCCCCAGCATTTT | CASSIAADRGGNQPQHF
NA | TRBJ1-2 | TRBV2 | few | TGTGCCAGCAGCGCTGACAGCAACTATGGCTACACCTTC | CASSADSNYGYTF
TRBD1 | TRBJ2-3 | TRBV28 | NA | TGTGCCAGCAGCACCCTCGGCCAGGGGGCAGATACGCAGTATTTT | CASSTLGQGADTQYF
NA | TRBJ2-7 | TRBV11-2 | once | TGTGCCAGCAGCCCAACGACTGTCGAGCAGTACTTC | CASSPTTVEQYF
NA | TRBJ2-3 | TRBV4-2 | few | TGTGCCAGCAGCCAAGTGGGACACACAGATACGCAGTATTTT | CASSQVGHTDTQYF
NA | TRBJ1-1 | TRBV7-9 | NA | TGTGCCAGCAGCTTAGTTCCGACTGAAGCTTTCTTT | CASSLVPTEAFF
TRBD1 | TRBJ1-6 | TRBV4-2 | NA | TGTGCCAGCAGCAAAGAGTTGAGACAGGGGTATAATTCACCCCTCCACTTT | CASSKELRQGYNSPLHF
NA | TRBJ1-1 | TRBV18 | NA | TGTGCCAGCTCACCAGATACAGGAATGAACACTGAAGCTTTCTTT | CASSPDTGMNTEAFF
TRBD1 | TRBJ2-5 | TRBV19 | NA | TGTGCCAGTAGTTCCCACAGGGGGCGAGAGACCCAGTACTTC | CASSSHRGRETQYF
NA | TRBJ1-4 | TRBV28 | NA | TGTGCCAGCAGCAGGGGAAGAACTAATGAAAAACTGTTTTTT | CASSRGRTNEKLFF
NA | TRBJ2-7 | TRBV6-5 | NA | TGTGCCAGCAGCACCGGGACACTTGAGCAGTACTTC | CASSTGTLEQYF
NA | TRBJ1-4 | TRBV7-6 | NA | TGTGCCAGCAGCTTACGGACAAGGAATAATGAAAAACTGTTTTTT | CASSLRTRNNEKLFF
NA | TRBJ1-6 | TRBV7-8 | NA | TGTGCCAGCAGCCTCCTGACAGCGGGTGGCAATTCACCCCTCCACTTT | CASSLLTAGGNSPLHF
NA | TRBJ2-2 | TRBV7-9 | NA | TGTGCCAGCAGCATAACAGGAGACACCGGGGAGCTGTTTTTT | CASSITGDTGELFF
NA | TRBJ1-4 | TRBV5-1 | NA | TGCGCCAGCAGCCCCGGGGAGGTTGCAACTAATGAAAAACTGTTTTTT | CASSPGEVATNEKLFF
TRBD2 | TRBJ2-5 | TRBV5-4 | NA | TGTGCCAGCAGCCCTGGGACTAGCGGGGGGGGTGTGACCCAGTACTTC | CASSPGTSGGGVTQYF
NA | TRBJ1-1 | TRBV12-3/TRBV12-4 | NA | TGTGCCAGCAGTTTGGCAGGGATCACTGAAGCTTTCTTT | CASSLAGITEAFF
TRBD2 | TRBJ2-3 | TRBV10-3 | NA | TGTGCCATCAGAAGTAGCGGGGGAGACAAATACACAGATACGCAGTATTTT | CAIRSSGGDKYTDTQYF
NA | TRBJ1-2 | TRBV18 | once | TGTGCCAGCTCACCACGGCGCGGGCCTGGAGATAACTATGGCTACACCTTC | CASSPRRGPGDNYGYTF
NA | TRBJ2-7 | TRBV5-1 | NA | TGCGCCAGCAGCCCGCACGGGGGCTACGAGCAGTACTTC | CASSPHGGYEQYF
NA | TRBJ1-5 | TRBV30 | NA | TGTGCCTGGAGTCGCCAGGGGAATCAGCCCCAGCATTTT | CAWSRQGNQPQHF
NA | TRBJ1-1 | TRBV5-1 | few | TGCGCCAGCAGCTTGGCGGAGGGGACTGAAGCTTTCTTT | CASSLAEGTEAFF
TRBD1 | TRBJ1-6 | TRBV10-3 | few | TGTGCCATCAGCTATGACAGGGGAGGCGGTTCACCCCTCCACTTT | CAISYDRGGGSPLHF
TRBD2 | TRBJ2-7 | TRBV29-1 | NA | TGCAGCGTTGTAGCGGGGGTCCTCTCCTACGAGCAGTACTTC | CSVVAGVLSYEQYF
TRBD2 | TRBJ2-7 | TRBV5-4 | NA | TGTGCCAGCAGCTTGGCCAATAGACTAGCGGGGAGGGACGAGCAGTACTTC | CASSLANRLAGRDEQYF
NA | TRBJ1-5 | TRBV4-1 | few | TGCGCCAGCAGCCAAGAACCAACTTATAGCAATCAGCCCCAGCATTTT | CASSQEPTYSNQPQHF
TRBD1 | TRBJ1-1 | TRBV29-1 | NA | TGCAGCGTAGACGACAGGGGAACTGAAGCTTTCTTT | CSVDDRGTEAFF
NA | TRBJ1-2 | TRBV2 | NA | TGTGCCAGCAGTCGGTCGTCTGGCTACACCTTC | CASSRSSGYTF
NA | TRBJ1-1 | TRBV14 | once | TGTGCCAGCAGCCAAGATCTACTTGACGGGACTGAAGCTTTCTTT | CASSQDLLDGTEAFF
NA | TRBJ1-1 | TRBV18 | NA | TGTGCCAGCTCATCTCAGGGGTTTGAGAGCACTGAAGCTTTCTTT | CASSSQGFESTEAFF
NA | TRBJ2-3 | TRBV4-1 | NA | TGCGCCAGCAGCCAAGATCGTACTAGCTCAGATACGCAGTATTTT | CASSQDRTSSDTQYF
NA | TRBJ1-2 | TRBV10-3 | NA | TGTGCCATCAGTGAGCAAGGGGGGGCCCATGGCTACACCTTC | CAISEQGGAHGYTF
NA | TRBJ1-2 | TRBV3-1/TRBV3-2 | NA | TGTGCCAGCACCCATCGGGGGGTAGACTATGGCTACACCTTC | CASTHRGVDYGYTF
NA | TRBJ2-1 | TRBV5-1 | NA | TGCGCCAGCAGCGAGACTACCGAGGAGTTCTTC | CASSETTEEFF
NA | TRBJ1-1 | TRBV6-5 | NA | TGTGCCAGCAGTTACAATGGGGGCGACACTGAAGCTTTCTTT | CASSYNGGDTEAFF
NA | TRBJ1-1 | TRBV29-1 | NA | TGCAGCGTTGGGACTGTCTACCAAGCCCGAAACACTGAAGCTTTCTTT | CSVGTVYQARNTEAFF
NA | TRBJ2-1 | TRBV3-1/TRBV3-2 | NA | TGTGCCAGCAGTCGAAGGGGGGGGAGCTCCTACAATGAGCAGTTCTTC | CASSRRGGSSYNEQFF
NA | TRBJ1-3 | TRBV3-1/TRBV3-2 | NA | TGTGCCACCGGCACTGGGGGGTCTGGAAACACCATATATTTT | CATGTGGSGNTIYF
NA | TRBJ1-1 | TRBV5-1 | few | TGCGCCAGCAGCTTTTGGGGCGAAGCTTTCACTGAAGCTTTCTTT | CASSFWGEAFTEAFF
NA | TRBJ2-5 | TRBV7-2 | NA | TGTGCCAGCAGCTTAGGGTTAGCGGTAAAAGAGACCCAGTACTTC | CASSLGLAVKETQYF
NA | TRBJ2-7 | TRBV6-5 | NA | TGTGCCAGCAGCCGGACTACTTACGAGCAGTACTTC | CASSRTTYEQYF
NA | TRBJ1-5 | TRBV2 | NA | TGTGCCAGCAGTCCGGACAGAGGGACTAGCAATCAGCCCCAGCATTTT | CASSPDRGTSNQPQHF
TRBD1 | TRBJ2-1 | TRBV10-2 | NA | TGCGCCAGCAGCCGGGACAGGGGGTACAATGAGCAGTTCTTC | CASSRDRGYNEQFF
NA | TRBJ2-2 | TRBV6-5 | NA | TGTGCCAGCTACCTGAGGACCGGGGAGCTGTTTTTT | CASYLRTGELFF
NA | TRBJ2-7 | TRBV28 | few | TGTGCCAGCAGTTTTCCGGCGGGGGCCGTGTACGAGCAGTACTTC | CASSFPAGAVYEQYF
NA | TRBJ1-1 | TRBV11-2 | NA | TGTGCCAGCAGCTCTGGACAGTCGAACACTGAAGCTTTCTTT | CASSSGQSNTEAFF
NA | TRBJ1-1 | TRBV11-3 | NA | TGTGCCAGCAGCTTAGCAAGCAGGGTCATGAACACTGAAGCTTTCTTT | CASSLASRVMNTEAFF
NA | TRBJ1-1 | TRBV6-5 | NA | TGTGCCAGCAGTTACGGGGGGGAATCAGGTCGGACTGAAGCTTTCTTT | CASSYGGESGRTEAFF
TRBD2 | TRBJ2-3 | TRBV19 | NA | TGTGCCAGTACCGATCCCCCCAGCGGGGGACCTAGCACAGATACGCAGTATTTT | CASTDPPSGGPSTDTQYF
NA | TRBJ1-5 | TRBV7-9 | NA | TGTGCCAGCAGCCTCCGCTCAGAGGGCAATCAGCCCCAGCATTTT | CASSLRSEGNQPQHF
NA | TRBJ2-1 | TRBV21-1 | NA | TGTGCCAGCAGCAAAAAGGCGGGGGCATACAACAATGAGCAGTTCTTC | CASSKKAGAYNNEQFF
NA | TRBJ1-3 | TRBV6-1 | NA | TGTGCCAGCAGTGAAACAGTCATCAGCTCTGGAAACACCATATATTTT | CASSETVISSGNTIYF
TRBD1 | TRBJ2-1 | TRBV12-3/TRBV12-4 | NA | TGTGCCAGCAGCCAGGACAGGGGGCGGCAGTTCTTC | CASSQDRGRQFF